This TCR beta chain stems from a study of CD8+ T cells in alopecia areata. Whole-study findings and limits: Mouse data revealed clearer TCR sharing than patient data did, a gap possibly tied to HLA. In scalp samples, resident alphabeta T cells of normal skin are also sequenced. Clonality exceeded that of normal scalp in lesional scalp, most notably in alopecia totalis/universalis.

cDNA prepared by RNA extraction and subsequent reverse transcription served as the template for sequencing. Repertoires were generated with immunoSEQ multiplex PCR, while TCRdb's copy carries only in-frame clones and drops some. Here the sample spans more than 95,000 clones, 47% being singletons. Trimming took off 2 bases at V and 7 bases at J, with 11 bases between the two ends. This CDR3 spans 14 amino acids. Germline V gene sequence: CDR1 SGHAT, CDR2 FQNNGV. Note on this clone: Its antigen is unidentified.

In alopecia areata patients, both lesional scalp punch biopsies and peripheral blood were collected. The receptor was derived from a human donor with alopecia areata. This chain connects TRBV11-2 to TRBJ2-2, with D perhaps matching TRBD2 (6 bases). The sequenced material came from NKG2D-low CD8+ T cells sorted from blood. CDR3 DNA sequence: TGTGCCAGCAGCTTATGGGAGGTACTCGGGGAGCTGTTTTTT. Amino acid sequence: CASSLWEVLGELFF.